Sequencing of this TCR beta chain was carried out in a study of beta chain features in type 1 diabetes (dated by TCRdb to about 2018). Study-level background: Patients and healthy donors did not differ in mean age, gender distribution, total cell number or subset yield. A total of about 110,000,000 sorted cells were examined across all samples, and a strong correlation was observed between cell number per subset and RNA yield. The study compared TCRB repertoires of sorted circulating CD4+ T cell subsets between recently diagnosed type 1 diabetes patients and matched healthy donors. Naive and central memory subsets were obtained from all 30 or so donors, but regulatory and stem cell-like memory subsets were isolated from only 8 patients and roughly 8 healthy donors. The research as a whole found: Naive, central memory and regulatory TCRB repertoires appeared to be more alike among patients than among healthy donors. Because cDNA was sequenced instead of genomic DNA, activated cells with high expression could be over-represented, although the groups did not differ in activation or CD3 levels. Shorter templates might have been favored by PCR, but patient and control samples were amplified and corrected together, so both groups would have been affected equally by any skew. Because small numbers of individuals were included in the HLA sub-analyses, any influence of HLA type on TCRB rearrangement was left unresolved. In all four CD4+ subsets, TCRB CDR3 length was moderately but significantly shorter in type 1 diabetes patients. At VDJ recombination sites, type 1 diabetes patients had fewer insertions and more deleted nucleotides, which implies abnormalities in thymic rearrangement.

A single peripheral blood draw of about 116 mL on average was collected from each donor into heparinised tubes. A BD FACSAria II was used to sort naive, central memory, regulatory and stem cell-like memory CD4+ T cells with a panel that included CD45RO, CCR7, CD25, CD127, CD95 and CD27. All sorted populations exceeded 95% purity. PBMCs were isolated immediately by Lymphoprep density gradient centrifugation and stained directly without culture. To minimize batch effects, samples were stained and sorted in pairs, one healthy donor with one patient per experiment. For CDR1 and CDR2, the germline V gene (reference sequence) lists GTSNPN and SVGIG. From the cysteine through the phenylalanine, the CDR3 covers 14 amino acids. Only the CDR3 DNA stays, 42 bases, in frame from base 1. V sheds 1 base and J sheds 5 bases, leaving 12 bases between their ends. The High Capacity cDNA Reverse Transcription Kit was used to reverse transcribe all of the isolated RNA, meaning that expressed TCRB transcripts were what got sequenced. Naive, central memory and regulatory T cell samples underwent deep immunoSEQ sequencing, averaging about 3.57 million total reads per sample. After sorted cells were lysed in RLT buffer, RNA was extracted with DNase-treated RNeasy Micro or Mini kits, with the choice depending on cell number. To prevent cross-contamination, every cell subset was processed on its own, while patient and healthy donor samples were processed together. The immunoSEQ multiplex PCR was used to amplify TCRB sequences from cDNA, generating 87-bp fragments that spanned the CDR3 region. The amplicons were sequenced using the Illumina HiSeq platform. Per the original workflow: Synthetic template baselines were used to correct PCR bias computationally, reads within Hamming distance 2 were collapsed together, and singletons that could not be merged were discarded. Reads were aligned against IMGT to assign V, D and J genes, CDR3 length and insertions or deletions at six rearrangement sites. Within each subset, clonotype counts were normalized to sorted cell number, after which true diversity and Gini coefficients were computed with the tcR R package. The overlap coefficient, calculated on TCRB nucleotide sequences, was used to measure repertoire sharing. Out-of-frame TCRB sequences from naive cells were analyzed to stand in for the pre-selection repertoire. As stored in TCRdb, this immuneACCESS dataset retains in-frame rearrangements with V and J assigned. A fraction of the clones does not appear; measured against another copy, unresolved V genes explain less than half of the discrepancy, and the remainder lacks a known reason. V, J and clone size derive from that table, while D and trimming were established from the DNA sequence. In all, the sample holds hundreds of thousands of clones, and over 11% of those were seen once. The ten largest clones capture approximately 0.043% of the sample.

As to this clone: It lacks a known antigen. The record has no base qualities; no much larger clone is one base away.

The sequencing input was naive CD4+ T cells from blood. Explained via the paper, the cell subset or site label denotes: true naive CD4+ T cells. The V and J genes are TRBV30 and TRBJ1-5; the D region possibly corresponds to TRBD1 (5 bases align). The origin of this receptor is a man between 18 and 29 years old with type 1 diabetes. The sequenced DNA is TGTGCCTGGAGTGGGTTACAGGTCGATCAGCCCCAGCATTTT. Its product reads: CAWSGLQVDQPQHF.